The clone carrying this TCR beta chain was found many times. The record originates from a study of Graves' ophthalmopathy and Graves' hyperthyroidism. CDR3 length equals 13 residues. Per germline, CDR1 SGHTA and CDR2 FQGNSA. V shed 3 bases and J shed 10 bases, with 13 bases lying between them. Amplified TCR beta CDR3 regions were obtained using RNA transcripts as template. The first round was an RT-PCR with HTBI primers, and the second round was a multiplex PCR. TCRdb re-derived calls from the multiplex PCR reads in MiXCR, one entry per CDR3 protein. The sample contains 650,000 to 900,000 distinct CDR3 sequences, 40% of which appear only once.

The specimen sequenced was peripheral blood. V is TRBV7-2 and J is TRBJ1-5, with D possibly matching TRBD1 (6 bases). The TCR comes from an adult man with Graves' ophthalmopathy. This chain's CDR3 is CASSLGAEGPQHF. CDR3 nucleotide sequence: TGTGCCAGCAGCTTGGGGGCCGAGGGTCCCCAGCATTTT.